This TCR beta chain came from a study of blood T cell repertoires in COVID-19. Produced via immunoSEQ multiplex PCR; TCRdb's table is partial and in-frame only. The sample shows about 75,000 clones, around 88% of them seen only once. The germline V gene has CDR1 KGHSH and CDR2 LQKENI. The length of the CDR3 is 13 residues. V shed 4 bases and J 9 bases; nucleotides not matched to a gene: 8. The TCR sequence derives from a woman in her 70s with acute or convalescent COVID-19. Material: peripheral blood. The chain joins TRBV18 to TRBJ1-2; the match to TRBD1 covers 7 bases. This chain's CDR3 is CASSRGQVGSYTF. For the CDR3, the DNA is TGTGCCAGCTCACGTGGACAGGTTGGGAGCTACACCTTC.